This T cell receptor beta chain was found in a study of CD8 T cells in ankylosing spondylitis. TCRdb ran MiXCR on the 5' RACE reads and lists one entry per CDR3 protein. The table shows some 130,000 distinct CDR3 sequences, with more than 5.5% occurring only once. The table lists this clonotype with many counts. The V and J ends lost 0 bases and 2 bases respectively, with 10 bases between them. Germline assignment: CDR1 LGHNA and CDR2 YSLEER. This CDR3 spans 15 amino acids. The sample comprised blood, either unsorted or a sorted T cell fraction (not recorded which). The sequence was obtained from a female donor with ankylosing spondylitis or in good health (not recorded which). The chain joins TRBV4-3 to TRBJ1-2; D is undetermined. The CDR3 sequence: CASSQDPGANYGYTF. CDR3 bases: TGCGCCAGCAGCCAAGATCCCGGAGCGAACTATGGCTACACCTTC.